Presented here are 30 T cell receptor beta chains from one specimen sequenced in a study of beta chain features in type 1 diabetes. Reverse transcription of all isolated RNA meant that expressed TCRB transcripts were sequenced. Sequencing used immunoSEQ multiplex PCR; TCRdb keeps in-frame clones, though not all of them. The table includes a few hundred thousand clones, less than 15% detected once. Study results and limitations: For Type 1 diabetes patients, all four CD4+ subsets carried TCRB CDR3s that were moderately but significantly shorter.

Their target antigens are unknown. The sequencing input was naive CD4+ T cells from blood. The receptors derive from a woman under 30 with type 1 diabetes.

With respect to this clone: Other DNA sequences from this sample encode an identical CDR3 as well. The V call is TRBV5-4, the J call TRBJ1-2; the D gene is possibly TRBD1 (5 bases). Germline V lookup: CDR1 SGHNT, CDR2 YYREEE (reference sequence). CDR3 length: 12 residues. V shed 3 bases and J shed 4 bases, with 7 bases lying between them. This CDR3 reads CASSSTGYGYTF. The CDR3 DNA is TGTGCCAGCAGCTCCACAGGCTATGGCTACACCTTC.

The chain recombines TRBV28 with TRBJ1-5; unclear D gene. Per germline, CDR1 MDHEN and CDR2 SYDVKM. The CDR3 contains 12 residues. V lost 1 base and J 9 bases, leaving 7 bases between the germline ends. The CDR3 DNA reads TGTGCCAGCAGTTTATTTTTTCGGCCCCAGCATTTT. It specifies CASSLFFRPQHF. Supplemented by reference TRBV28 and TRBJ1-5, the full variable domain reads DVKVTQSSRYLVKRTGEKVFLECVQDMDHENMFWYRQDPGLGLRLIYFSYDVKMKEKGDIPEGYSVSREKKERFSLILESASTNQTSMYLCASSLFFRPQHFGDGTRLSIL.

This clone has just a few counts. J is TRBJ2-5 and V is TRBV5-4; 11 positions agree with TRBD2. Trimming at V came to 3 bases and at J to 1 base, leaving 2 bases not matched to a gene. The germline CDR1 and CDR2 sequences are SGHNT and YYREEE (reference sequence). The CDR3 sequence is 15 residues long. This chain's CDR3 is CASSSGTSGQETQYF. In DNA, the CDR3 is TGTGCCAGCAGCTCCGGGACTAGCGGCCAAGAGACCCAGTACTTC.

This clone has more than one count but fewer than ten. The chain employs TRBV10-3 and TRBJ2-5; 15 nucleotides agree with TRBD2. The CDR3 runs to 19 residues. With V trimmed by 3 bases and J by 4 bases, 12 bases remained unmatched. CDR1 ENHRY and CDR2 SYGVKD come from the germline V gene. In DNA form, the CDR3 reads TGTGCCATCAGTGATTTGGGACTAGCGGGAGGATTTCGGGGAGAGACCCAGTACTTC. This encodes CAISDLGLAGGFRGETQYF.

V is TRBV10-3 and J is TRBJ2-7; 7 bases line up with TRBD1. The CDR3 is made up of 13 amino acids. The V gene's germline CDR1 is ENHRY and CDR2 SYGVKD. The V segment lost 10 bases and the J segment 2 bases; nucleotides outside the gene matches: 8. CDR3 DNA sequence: TGTGCCACCTCCGGGACAGCAACCTACGAGCAGTACGTC. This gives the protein CATSGTATYEQYV.

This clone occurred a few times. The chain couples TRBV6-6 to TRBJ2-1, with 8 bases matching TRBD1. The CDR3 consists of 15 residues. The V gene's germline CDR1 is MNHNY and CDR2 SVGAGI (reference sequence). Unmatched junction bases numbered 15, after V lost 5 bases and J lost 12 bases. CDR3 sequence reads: CASSIRGTGPGGQFF. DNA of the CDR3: TGTGCCAGCAGTATCAGGGGGACAGGACCGGGCGGGCAGTTCTTC.

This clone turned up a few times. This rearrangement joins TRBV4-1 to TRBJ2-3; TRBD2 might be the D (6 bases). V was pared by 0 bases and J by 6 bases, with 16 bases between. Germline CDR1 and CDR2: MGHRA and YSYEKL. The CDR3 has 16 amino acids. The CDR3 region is CASSQDSGGRRDTQYF. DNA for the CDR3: TGCGCCAGCAGCCAAGATTCTGGGGGGAGACGGGATACGCAGTATTTT.

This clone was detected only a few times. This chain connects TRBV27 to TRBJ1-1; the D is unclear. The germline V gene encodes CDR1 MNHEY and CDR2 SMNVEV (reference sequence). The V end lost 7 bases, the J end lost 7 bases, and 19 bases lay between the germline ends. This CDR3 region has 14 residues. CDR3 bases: TGTGCCAGCATACGTAGTCCAGAACGGGATGAAGCTTTCTTT. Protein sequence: CASIRSPERDEAFF.

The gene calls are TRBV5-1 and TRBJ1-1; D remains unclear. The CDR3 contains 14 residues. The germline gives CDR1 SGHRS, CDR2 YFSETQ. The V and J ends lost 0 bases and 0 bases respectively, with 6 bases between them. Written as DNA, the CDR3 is TGCGCCAGCAGCTTGGGAGGGATGAACACTGAAGCTTTCTTT. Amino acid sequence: CASSLGGMNTEAFF.

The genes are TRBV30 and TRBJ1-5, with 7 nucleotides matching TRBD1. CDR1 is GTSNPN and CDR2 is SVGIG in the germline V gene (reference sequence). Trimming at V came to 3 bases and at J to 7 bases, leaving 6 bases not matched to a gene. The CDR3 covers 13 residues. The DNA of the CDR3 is TGTGCCTGGAGCGGTGACAGGGCCCAGCCCCAGCATTTT. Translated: CAWSGDRAQPQHF.

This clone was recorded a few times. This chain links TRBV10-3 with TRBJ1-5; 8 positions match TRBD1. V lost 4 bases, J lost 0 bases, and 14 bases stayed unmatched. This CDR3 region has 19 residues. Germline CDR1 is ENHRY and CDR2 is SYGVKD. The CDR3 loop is CAISGWPDRGGNSNQPQHF. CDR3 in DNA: TGTGCCATCAGTGGCTGGCCTGACAGGGGCGGAAATAGCAATCAGCCCCAGCATTTT.

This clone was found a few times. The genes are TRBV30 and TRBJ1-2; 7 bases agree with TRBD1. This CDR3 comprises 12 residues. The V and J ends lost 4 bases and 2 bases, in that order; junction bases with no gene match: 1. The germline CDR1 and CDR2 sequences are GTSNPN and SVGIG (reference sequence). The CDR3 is CAWKGGNYGYTF. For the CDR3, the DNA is TGTGCCTGGAAAGGGGGCAACTATGGCTACACCTTC.

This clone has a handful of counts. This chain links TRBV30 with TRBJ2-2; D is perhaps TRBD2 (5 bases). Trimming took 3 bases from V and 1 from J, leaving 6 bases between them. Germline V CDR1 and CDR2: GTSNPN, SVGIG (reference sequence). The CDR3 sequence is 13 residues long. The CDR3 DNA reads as TGTGCCTGGAGAAGCGGGAACACCGGGGAGCTGTTTTTT. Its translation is CAWRSGNTGELFF.

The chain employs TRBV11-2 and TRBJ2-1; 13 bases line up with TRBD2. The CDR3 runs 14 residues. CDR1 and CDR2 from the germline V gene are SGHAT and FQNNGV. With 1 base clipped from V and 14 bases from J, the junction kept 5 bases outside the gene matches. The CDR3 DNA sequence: TGTGCCAGCAGCTTAGTACTAGCGGGAGGGCCGAAGTTCTTC. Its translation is CASSLVLAGGPKFF.

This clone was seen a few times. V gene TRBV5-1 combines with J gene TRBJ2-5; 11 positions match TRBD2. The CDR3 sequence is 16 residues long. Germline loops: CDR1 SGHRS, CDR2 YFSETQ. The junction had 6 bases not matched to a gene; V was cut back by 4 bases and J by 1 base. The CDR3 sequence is CASSTAGTSGQETQYF. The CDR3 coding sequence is TGCGCCAGCAGCACCGCCGGGACTAGCGGCCAAGAGACCCAGTACTTC.

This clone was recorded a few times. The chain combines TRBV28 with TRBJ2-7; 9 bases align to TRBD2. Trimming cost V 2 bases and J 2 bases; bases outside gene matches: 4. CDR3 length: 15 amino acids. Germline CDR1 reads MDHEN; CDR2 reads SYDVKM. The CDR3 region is CASSLSASGTYEQYF. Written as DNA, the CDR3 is TGTGCCAGCAGTTTAAGCGCTAGCGGGACCTACGAGCAGTACTTC.

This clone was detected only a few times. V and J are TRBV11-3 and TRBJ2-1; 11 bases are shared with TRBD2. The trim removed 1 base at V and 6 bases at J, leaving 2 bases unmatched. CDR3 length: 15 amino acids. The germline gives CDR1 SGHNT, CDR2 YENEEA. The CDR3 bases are TGTGCCAGCAGCTTAGGCCTAGCGGGAGGCAATGAGCAGTTCTTC. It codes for CASSLGLAGGNEQFF.

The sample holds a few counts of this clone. The CDR3 spells CATGRSAGGPEELFF. In DNA form, the CDR3 reads TGCGCCACCGGCAGATCAGCGGGAGGGCCCGAGGAGCTGTTTTTT. The V and J genes are TRBV5-1 and TRBJ2-2; 10 bases are a match to TRBD2. The germline V gene has CDR1 SGHRS and CDR2 YFSETQ. CDR3 size: 15 residues. V shed 9 bases and J 10 bases; nucleotides not matched to a gene: 15.

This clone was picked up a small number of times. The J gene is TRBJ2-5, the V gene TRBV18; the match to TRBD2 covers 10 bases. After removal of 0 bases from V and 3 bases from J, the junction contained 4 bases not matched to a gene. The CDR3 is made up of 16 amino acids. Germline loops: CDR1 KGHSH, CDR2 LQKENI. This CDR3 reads CASSPPSTSGKETQYF. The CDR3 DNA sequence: TGTGCCAGCTCACCACCCTCAACTAGCGGGAAAGAGACCCAGTACTTC.

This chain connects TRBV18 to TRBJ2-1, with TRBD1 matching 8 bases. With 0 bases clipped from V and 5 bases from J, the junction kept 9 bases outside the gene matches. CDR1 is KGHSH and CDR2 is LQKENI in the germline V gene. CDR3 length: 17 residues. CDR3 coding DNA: TGTGCCAGCTCACCACCGCTCCGGGACAGGATCAACAATGAGCAGTTCTTC. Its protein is CASSPPLRDRINNEQFF.

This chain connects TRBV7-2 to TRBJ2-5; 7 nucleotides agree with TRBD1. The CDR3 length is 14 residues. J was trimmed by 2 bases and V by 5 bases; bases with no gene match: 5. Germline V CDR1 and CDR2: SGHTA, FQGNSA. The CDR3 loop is CASSLWDSQETQYF. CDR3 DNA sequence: TGTGCCAGCAGCCTTTGGGACAGTCAAGAGACCCAGTACTTC.

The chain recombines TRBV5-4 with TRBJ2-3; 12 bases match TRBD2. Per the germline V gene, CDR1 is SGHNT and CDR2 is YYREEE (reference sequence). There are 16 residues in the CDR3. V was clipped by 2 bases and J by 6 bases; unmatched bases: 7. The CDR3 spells CASSLRLAGAEDTQYF. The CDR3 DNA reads TGTGCCAGCAGCTTAAGACTAGCGGGAGCGGAGGATACGCAGTATTTT.

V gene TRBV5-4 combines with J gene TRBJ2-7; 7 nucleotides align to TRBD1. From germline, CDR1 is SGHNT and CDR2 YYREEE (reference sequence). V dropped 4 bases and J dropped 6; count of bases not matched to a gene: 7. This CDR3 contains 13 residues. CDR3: CASSRFPGGEQYV. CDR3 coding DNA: TGTGCCAGCAGCCGTTTCCCAGGGGGCGAGCAGTACGTC.

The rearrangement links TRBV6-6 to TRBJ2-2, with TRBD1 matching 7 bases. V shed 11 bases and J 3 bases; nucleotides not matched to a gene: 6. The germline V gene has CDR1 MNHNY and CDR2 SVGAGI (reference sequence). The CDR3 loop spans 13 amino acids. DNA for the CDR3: TGTGCCGGGAGACAGGGCGACACCGGGGAGCTGTTTTTT. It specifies CAGRQGDTGELFF.

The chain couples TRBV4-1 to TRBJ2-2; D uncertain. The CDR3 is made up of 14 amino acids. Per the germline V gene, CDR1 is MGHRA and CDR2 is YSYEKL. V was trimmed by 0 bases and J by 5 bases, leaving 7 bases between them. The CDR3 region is CASSQDPRTGELFF. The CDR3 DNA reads TGCGCCAGCAGCCAAGATCCGCGAACCGGGGAGCTGTTTTTT.

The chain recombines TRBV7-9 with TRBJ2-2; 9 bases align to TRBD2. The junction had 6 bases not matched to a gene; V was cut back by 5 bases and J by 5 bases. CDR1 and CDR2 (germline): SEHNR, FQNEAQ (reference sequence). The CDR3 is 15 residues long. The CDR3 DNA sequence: TGTGCCAGCAGCCTGGGGCTAGCGGGAACCGGGGAGCTGTTTTTT. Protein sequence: CASSLGLAGTGELFF.

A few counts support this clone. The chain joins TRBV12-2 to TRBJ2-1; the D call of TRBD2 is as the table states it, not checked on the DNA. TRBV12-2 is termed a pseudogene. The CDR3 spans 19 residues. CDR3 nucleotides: TGTGCAAGTCGCTTAATCTCCTCTCTAGCGGAAAACTCCTACAATGAGCAGTTCTTC. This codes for CASRLISSLAENSYNEQFF.

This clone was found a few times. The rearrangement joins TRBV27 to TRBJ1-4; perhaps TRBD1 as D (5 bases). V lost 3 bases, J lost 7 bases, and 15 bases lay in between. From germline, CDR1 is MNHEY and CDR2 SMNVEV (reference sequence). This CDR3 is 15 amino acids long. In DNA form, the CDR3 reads TGTGCCAGCAGTTTCCTTGGGGCAGGGTTTGAAAAACTGTTTTTT. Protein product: CASSFLGAGFEKLFF.

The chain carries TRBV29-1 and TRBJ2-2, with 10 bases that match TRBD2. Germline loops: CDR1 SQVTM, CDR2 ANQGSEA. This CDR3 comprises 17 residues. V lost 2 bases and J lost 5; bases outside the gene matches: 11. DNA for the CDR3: TGCAGCGTTGAACGCCCTTTGGGAGCGGGGGGGACCGGGGAGCTGTTTTTT. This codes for CSVERPLGAGGTGELFF.

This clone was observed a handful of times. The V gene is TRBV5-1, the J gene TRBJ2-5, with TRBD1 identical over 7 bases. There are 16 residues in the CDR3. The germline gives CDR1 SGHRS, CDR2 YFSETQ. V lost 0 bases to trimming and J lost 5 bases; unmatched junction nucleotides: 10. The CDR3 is CASSLAPYRGGETQYF. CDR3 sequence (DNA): TGCGCCAGCAGCTTGGCCCCCTACAGGGGTGGCGAGACCCAGTACTTC.